One and the same sample provided the 27 T cell receptor beta chains below, sequenced in a study of immune characterization of retroperitoneal liposarcoma. TCRdb fed the PCR reads into MiXCR, producing one record per CDR3 protein. Here the sample spans 2,000 to 2,500 distinct CDR3 sequences, roughly 50% being singletons. Sequencing input: tumor tissue. Source of these receptors: a female donor with retroperitoneal liposarcoma.

This chain joins TRBV6-1 and TRBJ2-5; TRBD2 might be the D (6 bases). With the DNA end fitting TRBJ2-7 better, the J assignment may be wrong. The CDR3 consists of 13 residues. Germline CDR1 reads MNHNS; CDR2 reads SASEGT. CDR3 residues: CASSSGGPYEQYF. The CDR3 nucleotides are TGTGCCAGCAGTTCCGGGGGTCCGTACGAGCAGTACTTC.

As DNA, the CDR3 is TGTGCCATAGAGATAGCGGGTTTTAGGGATGAGCAGTTCTTC. This gives the protein CAIEIAGFRDEQFF. This chain uses TRBV7-2 with TRBJ2-1; 7 bases agree with TRBD2. The CDR3 is made up of 14 amino acids. Unmatched junction bases numbered 14, after V lost 10 bases and J lost 8 bases. Per the germline V gene, CDR1 is SGHTA and CDR2 is FQGNSA.

Within the sample, this clonotype is large (0.1 to 1%). The chain employs TRBV6-1 and TRBJ2-5; D gene ambiguous. Deletions cut 2 bases from V and 12 bases from J, with 13 bases between. The germline V gene has CDR1 MNHNS and CDR2 SASEGT. CDR3 length: 12 residues. The DNA of the CDR3 is TGTGCCAGCAGTGAAATAACCGCATGGGAGTACTTC. Protein product: CASSEITAWEYF.

This clonotype qualifies as large. This chain connects TRBV6-1 to TRBJ2-2; TRBD2 aligns across 9 bases. Germline V gives CDR1 MNHNS, CDR2 SASEGT. V gave up 4 bases and J gave up 6 bases; unmatched junction bases: 6. The length of the CDR3 is 15 residues. Written as DNA, the CDR3 is TGTGCCAGCAGTGGGTTAGCGGGAGAATCCGGGGAGCTGTTTTTT. This gives the protein CASSGLAGESGELFF.

This clonotype counts as large. V is TRBV7-2 and J is TRBJ2-3; TRBD1 aligns across 7 bases. Germline V gene lookup returns CDR1 SGHTA and CDR2 FQGNSA. The CDR3 length is 18 residues. The J segment lost 4 bases and the V segment lost 1 base, leaving 14 bases of the junction unmatched. CDR3: CASSLVRPAGGYADTQYF. CDR3 bases: TGTGCCAGCAGCTTAGTTAGACCGGCAGGGGGTTATGCAGATACGCAGTATTTT.

This clonotype was counted a few times. The gene calls are TRBV11-2 and TRBJ2-3, with 8 positions matching TRBD1. Trimming removed 4 bases from V and 0 bases from J; junction bases left unmatched: 6. CDR1 SGHAT and CDR2 FQNNGV come from the germline V gene. The CDR3 runs 16 residues. In DNA, the CDR3 is TGTGCCAGCAGCTCACATACAGGGGGGAGCACAGATACGCAGTATTTT. This translates into CASSSHTGGSTDTQYF.

With respect to this clonotype: With a much larger clone just one base away, this may be a read error. The chain combines TRBV7-2 with TRBJ2-1; D unresolved. The germline gives CDR1 SGHTA, CDR2 FQGNSA. This CDR3 is built from 14 residues. V dropped 5 bases and J dropped 10 bases, with 18 bases sitting between them. The CDR3 region has the DNA TGTGCCAGCAGCACCTCCGGTCCCCCCTACGAGCAGTTCTTC. Translated: CASSTSGPPYEQFF.

The chain uses TRBV6-1 and TRBJ1-2; 7 bases fit TRBD1. The V gene's germline CDR1 is MNHNS and CDR2 SASEGT. The CDR3 is 14 residues long. V trimming: 1 base; J trimming: 4 bases; junction bases outside the gene matches: 3. CDR3 loop: CASSEEDRAYGYTF. CDR3 sequence (DNA): TGTGCCAGCAGTGAAGAAGACAGGGCCTATGGCTACACCTTC.

This clonotype was counted only a few times. J is TRBJ2-7 and V is TRBV7-2, with D possibly being TRBD1 (6 bases). Germline assignment: CDR1 SGHTA and CDR2 FQGNSA. This CDR3 contains 13 residues. V shed 6 bases and J shed 6 bases, with 15 bases lying between them. The CDR3 sequence: CASRPNREGEQYF. The CDR3 DNA follows: TGTGCCAGCAGACCCAACAGGGAAGGCGAGCAGTACTTC.

The V and J genes are TRBV6-1 and TRBJ1-2; a possible D gene is TRBD1 (5 bases). Trimming left V 1 base short and J 6 bases short, with 9 bases between. The CDR3 loop spans 13 amino acids. Germline CDR1 reads MNHNS; CDR2 reads SASEGT. DNA of the CDR3: TGTGCCAGCAGTGAAGGAGGGGCCCATGGCTACACCTTC. Translation: CASSEGGAHGYTF.

This rearrangement joins TRBV7-2 to TRBJ1-1, with D hard to call. The CDR3 is made up of 13 amino acids. The germline V gene encodes CDR1 SGHTA and CDR2 FQGNSA. The V end was cut by 2 bases, the J end by 5 bases, with 9 bases between. The CDR3, as DNA: TGTGCCAGCAGCTTAAACTGGGAAACTGAAGCTTTCTTT. Protein sequence: CASSLNWETEAFF.

This clonotype came up a few times. V gene TRBV11-3 combines with J gene TRBJ2-1; D remains unclear. Germline V gene sequence: CDR1 SGHNT, CDR2 YENEEA. V lost 3 bases, J lost 6 bases, and 9 bases lay in between. The CDR3 length is 13 residues. CDR3 DNA: TGTGCCAGCAGCTTGCCCGGTACCAATGAGCAGTTCTTC. Protein: CASSLPGTNEQFF.

The chain couples TRBV6-1 to TRBJ2-1, with D perhaps being TRBD1 or TRBD2 (5 bases each). The CDR3 is 14 residues long. Between the trimmed V and J ends, which lost 2 bases and 13 bases, there was a span of 18 bases. The germline V gene encodes CDR1 MNHNS and CDR2 SASEGT. The CDR3, as DNA: TGTGCCAGCAGTGAATTGGGTAGAGGGGAGACCCAGTTCTTC. It translates to CASSELGRGETQFF.

The gene calls are TRBV6-1 and TRBJ2-1, with 8 bases fitting TRBD2. CDR1 and CDR2 from the germline V gene are MNHNS and SASEGT. The J segment lost 7 bases and the V segment lost 6 bases, leaving 11 bases of the junction unmatched. This CDR3 comprises 15 residues. CDR3 in DNA: TGTGCCAGCAGACCTGAAGCGGGAGTAACAAATGAGCAGTTCTTC. Translating gives CASRPEAGVTNEQFF.

The J gene is TRBJ2-1, the V gene TRBV11-2; TRBD1 might be the D (5 bases). Germline V gene sequence: CDR1 SGHAT, CDR2 FQNNGV. V was shortened by 2 bases and J by 0 bases, with 11 bases between the two germline ends. The CDR3 has 16 amino acids. CDR3 loop: CASSLNGDSSYNEQFF. Here the CDR3 DNA reads TGTGCCAGCAGCTTAAATGGTGACAGCTCCTACAATGAGCAGTTCTTC.

As to this clonotype: This CDR3 fails to terminate in the conserved phenylalanine or tryptophan, so it likely reflects a read error. The genes are TRBV6-6 and TRBJ2-1; D remains ambiguous. The DNA end favors TRBJ2-7, so the J call may be wrong. CDR1 is MNHNY and CDR2 is SVGAGI in the germline V gene (reference sequence). The CDR3 covers 13 residues. The CDR3 spells CASSYSRYYEQYL. The CDR3 region has the DNA TGTGCCAGCAGTTACTCGAGGTACTACGAGCAGTACTTA.

This chain connects TRBV6-8 to TRBJ2-1; 8 positions match TRBD2. Germline lookup yields CDR1 MNHGY and CDR2 SAAAGT. The J segment lost 13 bases and the V segment lost 8 bases, leaving 19 bases of the junction unmatched. The CDR3 runs to 15 residues. CDR3 in DNA: TGTGCCAGCCGGGAGGGTACTGGTGCCAAAAACATTCAGTTCTTC. Its protein is CASREGTGAKNIQFF.

In the case of this clonotype: Since the CDR3 does not end with the conserved phenylalanine or tryptophan, this likely comes from a read error. The chain couples TRBV6-1 to TRBJ2-1; D call uncertain. The CDR3 length is 11 residues. The V gene lost 8 bases and the J gene lost 10 bases, with 12 bases spanning the gap. Germline assignment: CDR1 MNHNS and CDR2 SASEGT. CDR3 sequence reads: CASGQTYEQFS. CDR3 bases: TGTGCCAGCGGGCAGACCTACGAGCAGTTCTCC.

The DNA for the CDR3 is TGTGCCAGCAGCTTAGCTGGACAGGGTGAAGGTACGCAGTATTTT. It translates to CASSLAGQGEGTQYF. The chain has TRBV7-4 and TRBJ2-3, with 8 bases fitting TRBD1. The junction had 7 bases not matched to a gene; V was cut back by 0 bases and J by 8 bases. From germline, CDR1 is SGHVT and CDR2 SQSDAQ. The CDR3 extends over 15 amino acids.

This clonotype was seen a few times. The rearrangement uses TRBV7-2 and TRBJ2-3; the D gene could be TRBD1 or TRBD2 (6 bases each). Trimming took off 3 bases at V and 6 bases at J, with 13 bases between the two ends. CDR1 is SGHTA and CDR2 is FQGNSA in the germline V gene. This CDR3 contains 14 residues. The CDR3 here is CASSLGAGTDTQYF. The CDR3 DNA reads TGTGCCAGCAGCTTGGGGGCGGGGACCGATACGCAGTATTTT.

This rearrangement joins TRBV6-1 to TRBJ2-1, with TRBD2 matching over 14 bases. The length of the CDR3 is 15 residues. In germline, CDR1 is MNHNS, CDR2 SASEGT. Trimming removed 3 bases from V and 9 bases from J; junction bases left unmatched: 4. The CDR3: CASSEGLAGVSEQFF. The CDR3 DNA reads as TGTGCCAGCAGTGAGGGACTAGCGGGAGTCTCTGAGCAGTTCTTC.

Details on this clonotype: Being one base from a much bigger clone, this may be a read error. V is TRBV12-3 or TRBV12-4 and J is TRBJ2-1; 7 bases fit TRBD1. The DNA end is a closer match to TRBJ2-7, so the J assignment may be wrong. The length of the CDR3 is 16 residues. CDR3 bases: TGTGCCAGCAGTTACCGACAGGGTGGCTCCTACAATGAGCAGTACTTC. This gives the protein CASSYRQGGSYNEQYF.

This clonotype is medium-sized. The chain couples TRBV7-2 to TRBJ2-1; TRBD2 agrees at 8 bases. The end of the DNA is better explained by TRBJ2-7, so the J call may be wrong. This CDR3 contains 14 residues. The germline CDR1 and CDR2 sequences are SGHTA and FQGNSA. The CDR3 region is CASSLTSVTYEQYF. For the CDR3, the DNA is TGTGCCAGCAGCTTGACTAGCGTCACCTACGAGCAGTACTTC.

J is TRBJ2-1 and V is TRBV10-2; a possible D gene is TRBD2 (6 bases). V lost 8 bases, J lost 5 bases, and 16 bases lay in between. The CDR3 contains 14 residues. The V gene's germline CDR1 is WSHSY and CDR2 SAAADI. The CDR3 sequence is CASGGGDRNNEQFF. The CDR3 DNA follows: TGCGCCAGCGGAGGCGGGGATCGGAACAATGAGCAGTTCTTC.

The chain uses TRBV7-3 and TRBJ2-1, with 11 bases that match TRBD2. The CDR3 runs to 14 residues. V gave up 5 bases and J gave up 6 bases; unmatched junction bases: 3. Germline loops: CDR1 SGHTA, CDR2 FQGTGA. The CDR3 region has the DNA TGTGCCAGCAGCCGACTAGCGGGGAGCAATGAGCAGTTCTTC. It translates to CASSRLAGSNEQFF.

The chain has TRBV5-1 and TRBJ2-3; D gene uncertain. This CDR3 has 17 residues. Germline values: CDR1 SGHRS, CDR2 YFSETQ. The V gene lost 0 bases and the J gene lost 1 base, with 15 bases spanning the gap. CDR3 amino acids: CASSLDASAFGTDTQYF. CDR3 sequence (DNA): TGCGCCAGCAGCTTGGACGCCAGTGCTTTTGGCACAGATACGCAGTATTTT. Drawing the rest from reference TRBV5-1 and TRBJ2-3, the complete variable domain is KAGVTQTPRYLIKTRGQQVTLSCSPISGHRSVSWYQQTPGQGLQFLFEYFSETQRNKGNFPGRFSGRQFSNSRSEMNVSTLELGDSALYLCASSLDASAFGTDTQYFGPGTRLTVL.

This clonotype was seen more than once but under ten times. One junction end does not reproduce the germline sequence, and a read error may be involved. J is TRBJ2-5 and V is TRBV5-3, with 7 bases fitting TRBD2. The end of the DNA is better explained by TRBJ2-1, so the J call may be wrong. TRBV5-3 counts as an open reading frame of uncertain function. CDR3 length: 17 amino acids. In nucleotides, the CDR3 is TGTGCCAGCAGCTCGAGCTACACCGGGACTACCAACAATGAGCAGTTCTTC. Its translation: CASSSSYTGTTNNEQFF.